The 8 T cell receptor beta chains given below trace back to one sample, sequenced in a study of shared clonotypes between healthy human individuals. CD45RO negativity and positive selection for CCR7 defined naive CD8 cells, a population that excluded terminally differentiated effector memory CD45RA+ cells. Some clones are missing from TCRdb's copy, which holds only in-frame ones; the method was immunoSEQ multiplex PCR. Found here are about 800,000 clones, about 97% of them singletons; the top ten hold about 0.25%. Sequenced sample: naive CD8+ T cells sorted from blood. The receptors were gathered from a man aged 30 to 45 in good health.

The rearrangement links TRBV19 to TRBJ2-7, with D possibly matching TRBD2 (5 bases). Germline lookup yields CDR1 LNHDA and CDR2 SQIVND (reference sequence). The V end lost 7 bases, the J end lost 0 bases, and 16 bases lay between the germline ends. CDR3 size: 15 residues. The CDR3 loop is CASTHMAGSSYEQYF. DNA for the CDR3: TGTGCCAGTACTCACATGGCGGGCAGCTCCTACGAGCAGTACTTC.

The chain combines TRBV5-1 with TRBJ2-3, with D perhaps matching TRBD2 (6 bases). The CDR3 runs to 17 residues. The germline CDR1 and CDR2 sequences are SGHRS and YFSETQ. Deletions cut 0 bases from V and 1 base from J, with 15 bases between. Written as DNA, the CDR3 is TGCGCCAGCAGCTTGGTTTTGGTAGCGGTTCGCACAGATACGCAGTATTTT. Its protein product is CASSLVLVAVRTDTQYF.

In this sample, this clone turned up once. This chain joins TRBV29-1 and TRBJ2-1; a possible D gene is TRBD1 (6 bases). In germline, CDR1 is SQVTM, CDR2 ANQGSEA. V was shortened by 1 base and J by 5 bases, with 21 bases between the two germline ends. This CDR3 has 17 residues. CDR3 DNA sequence: TGCAGCGTTGAAGTGGAGACAGGTTTTTGGTTTGACAATGAGCAGTTCTTC. Its protein product is CSVEVETGFWFDNEQFF.

The genes are TRBV7-6 and TRBJ1-1; D gene uncertain. The CDR3 consists of 13 residues. CDR1 and CDR2 from the germline V gene are SGHVS and FNYEAQ. Trimming shortened V by 5 bases and J by 1 base, and 8 bases separated the two germline ends. The CDR3 is CASSPQANTEAFF. Here the CDR3 DNA reads TGTGCCAGCAGCCCCCAAGCGAACACTGAAGCTTTCTTT.

This clone was detected only a few times. The chain carries TRBV13 and TRBJ1-1; tentative D call: TRBD1 (5 bases). The CDR3 covers 15 residues. Germline values: CDR1 PRHDT, CDR2 FYEKMQ (reference sequence). V lost 5 bases and J lost 3, with 16 bases in between. The CDR3: CASSAQGHGDTEAFF. The CDR3 DNA reads TGTGCCAGCAGCGCGCAGGGTCACGGGGACACTGAAGCTTTCTTT.

The chain couples TRBV20-1 to TRBJ2-5; unclear D gene. The V gene lost 4 bases and the J gene lost 5 bases, with 5 bases spanning the gap. Germline loops: CDR1 DFQATT, CDR2 SNEGSKA (reference sequence). The CDR3 has 10 residues. The CDR3 coding sequence is TGCAGTGCTAAAAAGGAGACCCAGTACTTC. This translates into CSAKKETQYF.

The chain combines TRBV28 with TRBJ1-1; 8 nucleotides match TRBD1. This CDR3 is built from 14 residues. V was clipped by 6 bases and J by 5 bases; unmatched bases: 8. CDR1 and CDR2 (germline): MDHEN, SYDVKM. CDR3 residues: CASREQGEVTEAFF. The CDR3 DNA sequence: TGTGCCAGCAGAGAACAGGGGGAGGTGACTGAAGCTTTCTTT.

The chain carries TRBV19 and TRBJ2-2; 9 bases map to TRBD2. The germline V gene has CDR1 LNHDA and CDR2 SQIVND (reference sequence). The CDR3 extends over 14 amino acids. After removal of 2 bases from V and 5 bases from J, the junction contained 0 bases not matched to a gene. The CDR3 coding sequence is TGTGCCAGTAGTATAACTAGCGGGACCGGGGAGCTGTTTTTT. Protein product: CASSITSGTGELFF.